This TCR beta chain derives from a study of shared clonotypes between healthy human individuals. CDR3 size: 17 residues. The germline V gene encodes CDR1 MGHRA and CDR2 YSYEKL. The V end lost 4 bases, the J end lost 8 bases, and 21 bases lay between the germline ends. The assay was immunoSEQ multiplex PCR, and TCRdb's table has in-frame clones only and misses some. The repertoire consists of about 2.4 million clones, with over 85% occurring once and the leading ten covering roughly 0.13%. Material for sequencing was naive CD4+ T cells sorted from blood. The subset is: CD45RA+ positively selected. V is TRBV4-1 and J is TRBJ1-6; the D gene is possibly TRBD1 (6 bases). The receptor was isolated from a man between 18 and 35 years old in good health. The CDR3 DNA is TGCGCCAGCAGCCTGCAAGAACCCACAGGGTCGGATTCACCCCTCCACTTT. Encoded protein: CASSLQEPTGSDSPLHF.